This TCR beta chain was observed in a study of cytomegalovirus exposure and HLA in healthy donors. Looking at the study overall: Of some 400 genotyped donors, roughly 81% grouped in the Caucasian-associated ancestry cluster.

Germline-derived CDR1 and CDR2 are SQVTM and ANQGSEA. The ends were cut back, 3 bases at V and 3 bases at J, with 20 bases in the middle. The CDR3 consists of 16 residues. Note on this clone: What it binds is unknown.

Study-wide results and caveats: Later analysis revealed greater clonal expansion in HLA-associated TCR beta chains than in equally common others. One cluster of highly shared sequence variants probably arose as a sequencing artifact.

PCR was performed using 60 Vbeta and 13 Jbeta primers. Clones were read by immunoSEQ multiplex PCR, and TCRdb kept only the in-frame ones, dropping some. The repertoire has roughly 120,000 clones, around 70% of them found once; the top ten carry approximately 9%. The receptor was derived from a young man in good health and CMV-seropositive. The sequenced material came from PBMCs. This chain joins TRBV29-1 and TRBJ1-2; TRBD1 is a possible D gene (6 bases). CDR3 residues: CSVDSQGDAGDYGYTF. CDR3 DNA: TGCAGCGTTGATTCGCAAGGGGACGCAGGGGACTATGGCTACACCTTC.